One TCR beta chain is described in this entry. The repertoire was sequenced with immunoSEQ multiplex PCR; TCRdb's copy has only in-frame clones and lacks some. Here the sample spans over 100,000 clones, 80% to 95% being singletons. The sample originates from a study of blood T cell repertoires in COVID-19. Study summary: Italy, Spain and the United States were the sources of the convalescent and acute COVID-19 samples. PBMCs, B-cell-depleted T cells, or T cells were the source of the cDNA or gDNA that made up the material.

Looked up from germline, CDR1 is SGHNT and CDR2 is YYREEE (reference sequence). The CDR3 totals 17 residues. V gave up 3 bases and J gave up 2 bases; unmatched junction bases: 8. This sequence originates from a woman aged 45-60 years with COVID-19, enrolled during active disease. V is TRBV5-4 and J is TRBJ2-3; 11 bases align to TRBD2. Sequencing was done on a sample of peripheral blood. CDR3 residues: CASSSPTLAGVTDTQYF. The CDR3 DNA reads TGTGCCAGCAGCTCCCCAACACTAGCGGGGGTCACAGATACGCAGTATTTT. Drawing the rest from reference TRBV5-4 and TRBJ2-3, the complete variable domain is ETGVTQSPTHLIKTRGQQVTLRCSSQSGHNTVSWYQQALGQGPQFIFQYYREEENGRGNFPPRFSGLQFPNYSSELNVNALELDDSALYLCASSSPTLAGVTDTQYFGPGTRLTVL.